These 12 T cell receptor beta chains came from one sample sequenced in a study of blood T cells in healthy people across ages. Combining a sample-barcoded 5' primer with a J-beta primer mix, a second PCR ran for roughly 6 to 12 cycles. TCRdb passed the 5' RACE reads through MiXCR, listing each CDR3 protein once. The sample comprises about 1.6 million distinct CDR3 sequences, about 35% of which are singletons, and over 9% rests with the top ten. Sequenced input: blood. The receptors shown here come from a woman under 40 in good health.

This clonotype appeared a few times. The genes are TRBV28 and TRBJ2-1, with D unclear. CDR3 length: 15 amino acids. The germline V gene has CDR1 MDHEN and CDR2 SYDVKM. V lost 4 bases and J lost 0, with 10 bases in between. In nucleotides, the CDR3 is TGTGCCAGCAGTTCCTATGCTAGCTCCTACAATGAGCAGTTCTTC. Translation gives CASSSYASSYNEQFF.

This clonotype has just a few counts. The V gene is TRBV5-1, the J gene TRBJ2-1, with 8 nucleotides matching TRBD2. The CDR3 totals 15 residues. The V segment lost 5 bases and the J segment 6 bases; nucleotides outside the gene matches: 10. The V gene's germline CDR1 is SGHRS and CDR2 YFSETQ. The CDR3 coding sequence is TGCGCCAGCAGGAGTCCCGGGACTAGGTTCAATGAGCAGTTCTTC. Its translation: CASRSPGTRFNEQFF.

CDR3 protein: CASTIPGSSGNTIYF. Here the CDR3 DNA reads TGTGCCAGCACCATACCGGGCAGCTCTGGAAACACCATATATTTT. This chain uses TRBV6-6 with TRBJ1-3; D remains unclear. Germline CDR1 reads MNHNY; CDR2 reads SVGAGI (reference sequence). This CDR3 is built from 15 residues. Trimming cost V 7 bases and J 0 bases, with 13 bases left between them.

This clonotype occurred many times. V and J are TRBV3-1 and TRBJ2-3; 9 bases are a match to TRBD2. The germline CDR1 and CDR2 sequences are LGHDT and YNNKEL (reference sequence). Germline trimming cut 4 bases from V and 8 bases from J; bases unmatched to any gene: 13. This CDR3 is built from 16 residues. The CDR3 loop is CASSPPASGAKGTQYF. As DNA, the CDR3 is TGTGCCAGCAGCCCCCCCGCTAGCGGGGCTAAGGGTACGCAGTATTTT.

This clonotype was observed a few times. V is TRBV11-2 and J is TRBJ1-6; D might be TRBD1 (5 bases). In germline, CDR1 is SGHAT, CDR2 FQNNGV. The CDR3 spans 13 residues. Between the trimmed V and J ends, which lost 5 bases and 11 bases, there was a span of 13 bases. The CDR3 DNA reads as TGTGCCAGCAGCCGTCAGGGATGGCCACCCCTCCACTTT. Its translation: CASSRQGWPPLHF. Combining the CDR3 with reference TRBV11-2 and TRBJ1-6 gives the whole variable domain EAGVAQSPRYKIIEKRQSVAFWCNPISGHATLYWYQQILGQGPKLLIQFQNNGVVDDSQLPKDRFSAERLKGVDSTLKIQPAKLEDSAVYLCASSRQGWPPLHFGNGTRLTVT.

The rearrangement links TRBV27 to TRBJ2-1, with TRBD2 as a possible D gene (5 bases). The J call could be wrong; TRBJ2-7 is a better fit for the DNA end. The CDR3 is 15 amino acids. CDR1 and CDR2 (germline): MNHEY, SMNVEV (reference sequence). The CDR3 protein is CASSSAASSYNEQYF. The CDR3 region has the DNA TGTGCCAGCAGTTCAGCGGCGAGCTCCTACAATGAGCAGTACTTC.

This clonotype has more than one count but fewer than ten. The J gene is TRBJ1-2, the V gene TRBV7-2; the D gene is possibly TRBD1 (5 bases). V lost 5 bases and J 3 bases, leaving 16 bases between the germline ends. Germline CDR1 is SGHTA and CDR2 is FQGNSA. This CDR3 contains 15 residues. In DNA form, the CDR3 reads TGTGCCAGCAGCCACGACAGTGGCGGAGACTATGGCTACACCTTC. Protein product: CASSHDSGGDYGYTF.

Notes on this clonotype: An end of the junction differs from the germline gene, which may be a read error. The chain combines TRBV15 with TRBJ1-2; D gene uncertain. The CDR3 spans 14 residues. Per the germline V gene, CDR1 is LNHNV and CDR2 is YYDKDF (reference sequence). DNA for the CDR3: TGTGCCACCCGCAGAGATAAGTGGGGCTATGGCTACACCTTC. Protein sequence: CATRRDKWGYGYTF.

The rearrangement joins TRBV14 to TRBJ1-2; D is uncertain. The CDR3 is 14 residues long. Germline V gene lookup returns CDR1 SGHDN and CDR2 FVKESK. Trimming pared 6 bases from V and 2 bases from J, leaving 13 bases between. The CDR3 is CASSPNGRNYGYTF. DNA for the CDR3: TGTGCCAGCAGTCCGAATGGCCGGAACTATGGCTACACCTTC.

The chain links TRBV6-1 to TRBJ2-3, with 12 nucleotides matching TRBD2. CDR3 length: 20 amino acids. The germline V gene has CDR1 MNHNS and CDR2 SASEGT. Losses at the gene ends were 8 bases for V and 0 bases for J; bases not matched to a gene: 18. CDR3 region: CASQSRASGRASASTDTQYF. The CDR3 DNA reads TGTGCCAGCCAATCCAGGGCTAGCGGGAGGGCTTCCGCTAGCACAGATACGCAGTATTTT.

The chain combines TRBV7-2 with TRBJ2-7; 7 nucleotides match TRBD2. Germline CDR1 SGHTA, CDR2 FQGNSA. V lost 5 bases, J lost 1 base, and 5 bases stayed unmatched. The CDR3 is made up of 14 amino acids. CDR3 DNA sequence: TGTGCCAGCAGCGAGAGCGGGATTTCCTACGAGCAGTACTTC. Its protein is CASSESGISYEQYF.

The chain employs TRBV4-1 and TRBJ2-7; TRBD2 aligns across 7 bases. The CDR3 extends over 15 amino acids. J gave up 1 base and V 1 base, and 4 bases lay outside the gene matches. CDR1 is MGHRA and CDR2 is YSYEKL in the germline V gene. CDR3 residues: CASSQGVGRSYEQYF. CDR3 DNA sequence: TGCGCCAGCAGCCAAGGGGTCGGGAGGTCCTACGAGCAGTACTTC.